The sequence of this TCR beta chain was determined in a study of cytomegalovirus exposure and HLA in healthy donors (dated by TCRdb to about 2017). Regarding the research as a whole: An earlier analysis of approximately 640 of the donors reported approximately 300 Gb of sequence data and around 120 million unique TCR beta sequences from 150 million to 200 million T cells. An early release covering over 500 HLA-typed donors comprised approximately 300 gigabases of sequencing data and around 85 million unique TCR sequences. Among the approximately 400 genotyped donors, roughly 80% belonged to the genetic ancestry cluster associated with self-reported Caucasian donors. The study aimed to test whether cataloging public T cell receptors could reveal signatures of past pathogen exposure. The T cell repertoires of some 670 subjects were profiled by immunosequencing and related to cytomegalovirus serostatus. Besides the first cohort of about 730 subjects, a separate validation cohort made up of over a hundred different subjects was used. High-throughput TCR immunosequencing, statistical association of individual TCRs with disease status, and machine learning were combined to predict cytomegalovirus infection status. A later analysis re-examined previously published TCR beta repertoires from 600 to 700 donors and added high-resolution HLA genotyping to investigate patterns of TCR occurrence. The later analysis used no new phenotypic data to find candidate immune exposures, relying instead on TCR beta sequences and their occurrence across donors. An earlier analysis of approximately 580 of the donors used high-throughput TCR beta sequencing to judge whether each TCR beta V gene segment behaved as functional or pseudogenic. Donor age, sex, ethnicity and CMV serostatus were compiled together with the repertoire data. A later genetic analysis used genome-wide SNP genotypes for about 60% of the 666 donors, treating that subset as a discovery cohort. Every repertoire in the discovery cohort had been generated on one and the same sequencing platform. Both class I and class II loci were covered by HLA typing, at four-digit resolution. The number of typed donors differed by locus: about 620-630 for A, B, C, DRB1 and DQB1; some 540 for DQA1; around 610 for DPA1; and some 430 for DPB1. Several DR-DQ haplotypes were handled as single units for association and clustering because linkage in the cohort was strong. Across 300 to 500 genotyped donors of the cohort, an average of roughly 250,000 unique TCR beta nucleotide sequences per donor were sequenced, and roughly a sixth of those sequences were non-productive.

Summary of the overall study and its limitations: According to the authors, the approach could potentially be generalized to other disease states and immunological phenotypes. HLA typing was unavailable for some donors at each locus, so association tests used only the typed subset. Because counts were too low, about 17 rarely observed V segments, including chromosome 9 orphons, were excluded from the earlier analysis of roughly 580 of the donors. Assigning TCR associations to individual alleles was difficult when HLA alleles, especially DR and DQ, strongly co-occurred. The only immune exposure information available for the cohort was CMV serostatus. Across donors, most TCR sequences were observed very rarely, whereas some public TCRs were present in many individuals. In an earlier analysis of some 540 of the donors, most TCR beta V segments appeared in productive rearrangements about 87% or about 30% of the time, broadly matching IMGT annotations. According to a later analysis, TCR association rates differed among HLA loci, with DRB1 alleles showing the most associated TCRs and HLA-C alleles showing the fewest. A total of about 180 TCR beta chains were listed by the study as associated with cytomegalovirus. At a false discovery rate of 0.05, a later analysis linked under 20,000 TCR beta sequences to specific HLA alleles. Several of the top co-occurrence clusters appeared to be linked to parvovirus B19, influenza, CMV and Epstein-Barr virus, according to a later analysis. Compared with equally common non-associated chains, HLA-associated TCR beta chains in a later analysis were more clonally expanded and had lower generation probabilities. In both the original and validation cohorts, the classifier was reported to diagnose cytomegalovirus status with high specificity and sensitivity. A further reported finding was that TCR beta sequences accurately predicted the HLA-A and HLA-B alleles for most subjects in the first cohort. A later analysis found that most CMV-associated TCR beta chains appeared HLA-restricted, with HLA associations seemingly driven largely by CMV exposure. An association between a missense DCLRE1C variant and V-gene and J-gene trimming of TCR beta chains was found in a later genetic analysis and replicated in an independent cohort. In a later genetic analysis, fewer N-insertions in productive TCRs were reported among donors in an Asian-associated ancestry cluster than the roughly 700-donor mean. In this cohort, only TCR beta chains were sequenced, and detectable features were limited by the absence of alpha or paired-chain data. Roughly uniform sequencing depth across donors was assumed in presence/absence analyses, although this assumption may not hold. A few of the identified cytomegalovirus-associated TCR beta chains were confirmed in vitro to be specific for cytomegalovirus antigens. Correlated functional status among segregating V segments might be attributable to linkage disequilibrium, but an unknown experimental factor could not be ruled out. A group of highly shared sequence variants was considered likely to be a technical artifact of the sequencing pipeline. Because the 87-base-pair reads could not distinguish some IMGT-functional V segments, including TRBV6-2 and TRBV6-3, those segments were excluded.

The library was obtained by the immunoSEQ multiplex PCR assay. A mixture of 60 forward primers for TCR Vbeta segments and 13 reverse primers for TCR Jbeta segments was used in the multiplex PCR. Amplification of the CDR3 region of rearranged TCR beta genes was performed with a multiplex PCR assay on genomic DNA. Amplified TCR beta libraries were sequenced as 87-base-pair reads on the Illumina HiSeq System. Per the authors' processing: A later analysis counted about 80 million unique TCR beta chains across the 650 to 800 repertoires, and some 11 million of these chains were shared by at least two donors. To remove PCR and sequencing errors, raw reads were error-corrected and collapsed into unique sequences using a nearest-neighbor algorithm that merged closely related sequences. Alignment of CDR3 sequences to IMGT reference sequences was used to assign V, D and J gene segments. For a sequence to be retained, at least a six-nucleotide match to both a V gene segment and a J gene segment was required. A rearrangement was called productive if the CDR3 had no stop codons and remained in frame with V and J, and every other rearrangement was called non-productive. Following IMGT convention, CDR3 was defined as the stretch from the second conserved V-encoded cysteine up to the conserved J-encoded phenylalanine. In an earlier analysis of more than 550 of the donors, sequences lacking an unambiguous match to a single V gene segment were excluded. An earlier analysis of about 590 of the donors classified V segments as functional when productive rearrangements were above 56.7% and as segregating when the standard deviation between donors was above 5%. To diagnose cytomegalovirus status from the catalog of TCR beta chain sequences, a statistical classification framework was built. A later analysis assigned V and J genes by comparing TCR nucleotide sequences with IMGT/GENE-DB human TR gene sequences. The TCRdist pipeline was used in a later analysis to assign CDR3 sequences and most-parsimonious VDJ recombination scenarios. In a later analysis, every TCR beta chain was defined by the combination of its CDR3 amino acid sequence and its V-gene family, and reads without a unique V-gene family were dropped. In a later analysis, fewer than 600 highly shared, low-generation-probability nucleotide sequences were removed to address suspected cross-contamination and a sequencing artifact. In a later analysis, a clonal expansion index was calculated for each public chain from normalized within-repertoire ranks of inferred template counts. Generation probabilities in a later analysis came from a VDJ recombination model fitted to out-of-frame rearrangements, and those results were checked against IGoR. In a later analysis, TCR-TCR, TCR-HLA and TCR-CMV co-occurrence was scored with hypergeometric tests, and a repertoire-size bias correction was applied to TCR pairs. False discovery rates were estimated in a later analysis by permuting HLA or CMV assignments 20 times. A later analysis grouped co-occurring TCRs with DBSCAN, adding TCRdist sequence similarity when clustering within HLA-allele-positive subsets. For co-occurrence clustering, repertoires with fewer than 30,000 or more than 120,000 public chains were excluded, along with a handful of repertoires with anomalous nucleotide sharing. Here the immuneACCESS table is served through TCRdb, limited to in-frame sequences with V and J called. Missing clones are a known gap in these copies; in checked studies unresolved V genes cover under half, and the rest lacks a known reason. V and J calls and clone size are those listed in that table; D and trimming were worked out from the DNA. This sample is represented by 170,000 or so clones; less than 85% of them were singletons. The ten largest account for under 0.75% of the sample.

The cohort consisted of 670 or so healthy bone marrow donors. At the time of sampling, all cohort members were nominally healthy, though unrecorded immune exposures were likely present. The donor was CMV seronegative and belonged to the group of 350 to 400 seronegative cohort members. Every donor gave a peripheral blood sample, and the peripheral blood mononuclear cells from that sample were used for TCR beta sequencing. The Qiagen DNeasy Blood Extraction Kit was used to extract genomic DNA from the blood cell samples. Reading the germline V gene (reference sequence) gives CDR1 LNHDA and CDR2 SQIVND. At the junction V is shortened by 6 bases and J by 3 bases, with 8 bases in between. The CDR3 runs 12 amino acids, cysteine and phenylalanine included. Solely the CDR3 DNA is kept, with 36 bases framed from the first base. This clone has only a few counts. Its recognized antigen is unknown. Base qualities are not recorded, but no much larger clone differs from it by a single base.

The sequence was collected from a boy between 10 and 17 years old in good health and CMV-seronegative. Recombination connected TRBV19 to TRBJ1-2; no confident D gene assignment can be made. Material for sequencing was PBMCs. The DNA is TGTGCCAGTAGCTATCTAGACTATGGCTACACCTTC. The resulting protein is CASSYLDYGYTF.